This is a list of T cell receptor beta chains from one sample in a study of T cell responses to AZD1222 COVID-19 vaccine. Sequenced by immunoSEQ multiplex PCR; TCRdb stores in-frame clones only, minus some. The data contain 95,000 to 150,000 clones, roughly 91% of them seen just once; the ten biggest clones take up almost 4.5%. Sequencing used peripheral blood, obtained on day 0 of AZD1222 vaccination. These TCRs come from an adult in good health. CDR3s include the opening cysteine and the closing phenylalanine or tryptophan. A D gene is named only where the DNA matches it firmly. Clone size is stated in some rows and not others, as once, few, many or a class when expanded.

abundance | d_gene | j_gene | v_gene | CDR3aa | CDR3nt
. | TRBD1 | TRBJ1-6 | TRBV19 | CASSEGTGPNYNSPLHF | TGTGCCAGTAGTGAGGGGACAGGACCTAACTATAATTCACCCCTCCACTTT
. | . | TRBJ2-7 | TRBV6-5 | CASRAIAYSYEQYF | TGTGCCAGCAGAGCTATAGCGTACTCCTACGAGCAGTACTTC
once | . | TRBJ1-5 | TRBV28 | CASSSLWGLGNQPQHF | TGTGCCAGCAGTTCCCTTTGGGGTTTGGGCAATCAGCCCCAGCATTTT
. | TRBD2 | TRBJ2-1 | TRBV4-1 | CASSHLGLAGGPKSYNEQFF | TGCGCCAGCAGCCACCTCGGACTAGCGGGAGGGCCGAAGTCCTACAATGAGCAGTTCTTC
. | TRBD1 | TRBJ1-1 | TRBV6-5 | CASSSGWQGAEAFF | TGTGCCAGCAGTTCCGGGTGGCAGGGGGCTGAAGCTTTCTTT
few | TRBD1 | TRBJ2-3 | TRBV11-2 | CASSSYRGRGDTQYF | TGTGCCAGCAGCTCTTACAGGGGGCGCGGGGATACGCAGTATTTT
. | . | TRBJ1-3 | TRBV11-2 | CASSLVGQTLPSGNTIYF | TGTGCCAGCAGCTTAGTTGGGCAGACCTTGCCCTCTGGAAACACCATATATTTT
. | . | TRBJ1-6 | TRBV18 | CASSPPWTGSSYNSPLHF | TGTGCCAGCTCACCACCCTGGACCGGGAGCTCCTATAATTCACCCCTCCACTTT
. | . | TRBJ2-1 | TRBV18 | CASSPSPARSNEQFF | TGTGCCAGCTCACCATCTCCGGCCAGAAGCAATGAGCAGTTCTTC
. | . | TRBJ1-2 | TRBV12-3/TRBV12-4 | CASSLGRYYGYTF | TGTGCCAGCAGTTTAGGCCGGTACTATGGCTACACCTTC
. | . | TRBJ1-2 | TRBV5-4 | CASSLSRPTEEGYTF | TGTGCCAGCAGCTTGTCCAGACCGACAGAGGAAGGCTACACCTTC
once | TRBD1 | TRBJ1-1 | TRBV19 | CASSARGQGGAEAFF | TGTGCCAGTAGTGCACGGGGACAGGGAGGGGCTGAAGCTTTCTTT
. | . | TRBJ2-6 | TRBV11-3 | CASSQGEVTGANVLTF | TGTGCCAGCAGCCAAGGCGAGGTTACCGGGGCCAACGTCCTGACTTTC
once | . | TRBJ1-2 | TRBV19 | CAISGPESHYGYTF | TGTGCCATCTCGGGGCCCGAATCCCACTATGGCTACACCTTC
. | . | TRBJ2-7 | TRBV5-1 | CASSFLDTYEQYF | TGCGCCAGCAGCTTTCTGGACACGTACGAGCAGTACTTC
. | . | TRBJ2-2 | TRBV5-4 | CASSFALVNTGELFF | TGTGCCAGCAGTTTTGCGCTAGTGAACACCGGGGAGCTGTTTTTT
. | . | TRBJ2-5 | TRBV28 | CASSPINIFQETQYF | TGTGCCAGCAGTCCGATTAACATATTCCAAGAGACCCAGTACTTC
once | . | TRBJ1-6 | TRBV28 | CASSPNSLTSPLHF | TGTGCCAGCAGTCCCAACTCGCTTACTTCACCCCTCCACTTT
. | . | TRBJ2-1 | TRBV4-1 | CASSLHFGGSGSTYNEQFF | .
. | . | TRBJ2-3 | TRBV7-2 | CASSPRVRADTQYF | TGTGCCAGCAGCCCTAGGGTGAGGGCCGATACGCAGTATTTT
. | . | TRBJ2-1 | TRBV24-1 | CATSDFNNEQFF | TGTGCCACCAGCGACTTCAACAATGAGCAGTTCTTC
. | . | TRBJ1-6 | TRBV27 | CASSLFVNNSPLHF | TGTGCCAGCAGTTTATTTGTGAACAATTCACCCCTCCACTTT
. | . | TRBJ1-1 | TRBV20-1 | CSAGVNTEAFF | TGCAGTGCTGGAGTGAACACTGAAGCTTTCTTT
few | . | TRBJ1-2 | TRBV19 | CASSLSLDYGYTF | TGTGCCAGTAGTCTCAGTCTTGACTATGGCTACACCTTC
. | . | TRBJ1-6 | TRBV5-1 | CASSLKGGGTSYNSPLHF | TGCGCCAGCAGCTTGAAGGGGGGTGGGACATCGTATAATTCACCCCTCCACTTT
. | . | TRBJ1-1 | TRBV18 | CASSSATAEAFF | TGTGCCAGCTCTTCCGCGACGGCTGAAGCTTTCTTT
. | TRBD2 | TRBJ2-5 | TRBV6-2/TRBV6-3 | CASSHPRGGSRETQYF | TGTGCCAGCAGCCACCCCCGGGGGGGCAGTAGAGAGACCCAGTACTTC
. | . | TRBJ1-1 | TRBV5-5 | CASSLNTEAFF | TGTGCCAGCTCCCTGAACACTGAAGCTTTCTTT
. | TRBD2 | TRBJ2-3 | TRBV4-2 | CASSQAGLGSTDTQYF | TGTGCCAGCAGCCAGGCAGGACTAGGGTCCACAGATACGCAGTATTTT
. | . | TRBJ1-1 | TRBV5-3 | CARSLEEEGNTEAFF | TGTGCCAGAAGCTTGGAGGAGGAGGGTAACACTGAAGCTTTCTTT
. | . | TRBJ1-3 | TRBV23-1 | CASSHKDRGNSGNTIYF | TGCGCCAGCAGCCACAAGGACCGGGGCAACTCTGGAAACACCATATATTTT
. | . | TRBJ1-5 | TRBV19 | CASTRGVGPSEPQHF | TGTGCCAGTACCCGAGGGGTAGGGCCCAGCGAGCCCCAGCATTTT
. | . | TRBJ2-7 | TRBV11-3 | CASSLDLDEWQSYEQYF | TGTGCCAGCAGCTTAGATCTGGATGAATGGCAGTCCTACGAGCAGTACTTC
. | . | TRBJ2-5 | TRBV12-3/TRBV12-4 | CASSATYQETQYF | TGTGCCAGCAGCGCGACCTACCAAGAGACCCAGTACTTC
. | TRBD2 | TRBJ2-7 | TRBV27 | CASSWGGSPFYEQYF | TGTGCCAGCAGTTGGGGGGGGTCTCCGTTCTACGAGCAGTACTTC
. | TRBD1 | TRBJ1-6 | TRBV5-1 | CASSARQGSNSPLHF | TGCGCCAGCAGCGCCCGACAGGGGAGCAATTCACCCCTCCACTTT
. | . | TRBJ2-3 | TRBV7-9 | CASSLDGTDTQYF | TGTGCCAGCAGCTTAGATGGCACAGATACGCAGTATTTT
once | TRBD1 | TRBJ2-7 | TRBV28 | CASSLVRTGNNYEQYF | TGTGCCAGCAGTTTGGTGCGGACAGGGAATAACTACGAGCAGTACTTC
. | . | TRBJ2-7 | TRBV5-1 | CASSLQAGTRIYEQYF | TGCGCCAGCAGCTTACAAGCCGGGACAAGAATCTACGAGCAGTACTTC
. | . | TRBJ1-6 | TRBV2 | CASSFSSLHF | TGTGCCAGCAGTTTCTCGTCCCTCCACTTT
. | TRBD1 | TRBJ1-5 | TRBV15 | CATNRGYNQPQHF | TGTGCCACCAACAGGGGGTACAATCAGCCCCAGCATTTT
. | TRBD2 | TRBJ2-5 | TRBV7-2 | CASSATRGGANQETQYF | TGTGCCAGCAGCGCGACCCGCGGGGGGGCAAATCAAGAGACCCAGTACTTC
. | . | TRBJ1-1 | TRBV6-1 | CASTEQGRTEAFF | TGTGCCAGCACTGAACAGGGCCGCACTGAAGCTTTCTTT
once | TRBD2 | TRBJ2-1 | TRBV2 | CASSDSAGGNNEQFF | TGTGCCAGCAGTGATTCAGCGGGAGGTAACAATGAGCAGTTCTTC
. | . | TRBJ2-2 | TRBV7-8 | CASSFLGQNTGELFF | TGTGCCAGCAGCTTCCTTGGGCAGAACACCGGGGAGCTGTTTTTT
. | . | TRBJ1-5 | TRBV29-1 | CSVGGRGAGQPQHF | TGCAGCGTTGGGGGCAGGGGCGCCGGGCAGCCCCAGCATTTT
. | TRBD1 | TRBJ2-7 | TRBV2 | CASSDRTGGYEQYF | TGTGCCAGCAGTGACAGGACAGGGGGCTACGAGCAGTACTTC
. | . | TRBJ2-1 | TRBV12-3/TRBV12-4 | CASTQETALQFF | TGTGCCAGCACCCAGGAGACAGCTTTGCAGTTCTTC
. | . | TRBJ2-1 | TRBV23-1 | CASSQGCRTTSEQFF | TGCGCCAGCAGTCAAGGGTGTAGGACTACCAGTGAGCAGTTCTTC
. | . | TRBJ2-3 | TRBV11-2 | CASSSGSLDTQYF | TGTGCCAGCAGCTCTGGTTCCCTAGATACGCAGTATTTT
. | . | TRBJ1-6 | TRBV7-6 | CASSGGRNYNSPLHF | TGTGCCAGCAGCGGAGGACGGAACTATAATTCACCCCTCCACTTT
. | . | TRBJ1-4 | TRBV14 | CASSQGYDFNEKLFF | TGTGCCAGCAGCCAAGGGTACGATTTTAATGAAAAACTGTTTTTT
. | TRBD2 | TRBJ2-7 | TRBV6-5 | CASATSVYEQYF | TGTGCCAGCGCGACTAGCGTCTACGAGCAGTACTTC
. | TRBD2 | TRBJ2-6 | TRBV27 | CASSLFGTSGISGANVLTF | TGTGCCAGCAGTTTATTCGGGACTAGCGGGATTTCTGGGGCCAACGTCCTGACTTTC
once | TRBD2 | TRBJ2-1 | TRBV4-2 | CASSQEYLASGKNEQFF | TGTGCCAGCAGCCAAGAATATTTGGCTAGCGGGAAGAATGAGCAGTTCTTC
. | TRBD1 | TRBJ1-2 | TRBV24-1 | CATSDFTLTLTGEAGYGYTF | TGTGCCACCAGTGATTTCACTCTAACCTTAACAGGGGAGGCAGGCTATGGCTACACCTTC
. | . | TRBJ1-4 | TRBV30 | CAWSGQLNEKLFF | TGTGCCTGGAGTGGTCAACTTAATGAAAAACTGTTTTTT
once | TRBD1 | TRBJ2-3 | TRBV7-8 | CASSLVGNHRGRVTDTQYF | TGTGCCAGCAGCTTAGTAGGGAACCACAGGGGGCGCGTAACAGATACGCAGTATTTT
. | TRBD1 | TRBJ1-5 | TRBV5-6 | CASSRTGGQPQHF | TGTGCCAGCAGTCGGACAGGGGGCCAGCCCCAGCATTTT
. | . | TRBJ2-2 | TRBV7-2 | CASRLSGVLITGELFF | TGTGCCAGCAGACTTAGTGGGGTTTTGATCACCGGGGAGCTGTTTTTT